This T cell receptor beta chain is drawn from a study of identical twins. Findings of the study overall: Models underestimated how often monozygotic twins shared out-of-frame TCR alpha. Zero-insertion results could be subject to partial confounding by invariant MAIT and iNKT cells.

A universal primer site was created by template switching, with the cDNA bearing unique molecular identifiers. TCRdb fed the 5' RACE reads into MiXCR, producing one record per CDR3 protein. Among 150,000 or so distinct CDR3 sequences listed, 3.5% were seen once. Every one of the donors was a healthy Caucasian. In its sample, this clonotype was seen many times. Antigen specificity is unknown. The CDR3 length is 15 residues. V dropped 4 bases and J dropped 5; count of bases not matched to a gene: 7. CDR1 SGHRS and CDR2 YFSETQ come from the germline V gene. The rearrangement uses TRBV5-1 and TRBJ2-1; 9 bases align to TRBD2. Source material: memory T cells sorted from blood. The receptor's source is a man younger than 35 in good health. The CDR3 spells CASSLAGRSDNEQFF. CDR3 DNA sequence: TGCGCCAGCAGCCTAGCGGGAAGGTCAGACAATGAGCAGTTCTTC.